The 3 T cell receptor beta chains given below trace back to one sample, sequenced in a study of T cell responses to AZD1222 COVID-19 vaccine. The method was immunoSEQ multiplex PCR; TCRdb's version includes in-frame clones alone and lacks a portion of them. The data hold 95,000 to 150,000 clones, with 93% observed a single time. Here the sequenced sample was peripheral blood, taken 28 days after the second AZD1222 dose. Receptor source: an adult who received the AZD1222 COVID-19 vaccine.

V is TRBV4-1 and J is TRBJ1-1; tentative D call: TRBD1 (5 bases). Trimming pared 7 bases from V and 2 bases from J, leaving 20 bases between. This CDR3 is 16 amino acids long. In germline, CDR1 is MGHRA, CDR2 YSYEKL. For the CDR3, the DNA is TGCGCCAGCACCCCCACCGTGGGGCAGACCAACACTGAAGCTTTCTTT. Translated: CASTPTVGQTNTEAFF.

This chain's CDR3 is CASSEQGADEQYF. The CDR3 DNA reads TGTGCCAGTAGTGAACAGGGGGCGGACGAGCAGTACTTC. This chain connects TRBV19 to TRBJ2-7; 9 bases line up with TRBD1. With V trimmed by 5 bases and J by 5 bases, 4 bases remained unmatched. Germline CDR1 reads LNHDA; CDR2 reads SQIVND (reference sequence). CDR3 length: 13 amino acids.

J is TRBJ2-7 and V is TRBV19; no reliable D call. Looked up from germline, CDR1 is LNHDA and CDR2 is SQIVND (reference sequence). The V and J ends lost 2 bases and 2 bases respectively, with 10 bases between them. There are 14 residues in the CDR3. The CDR3 loop is CASSIRTIAYEQYF. The CDR3 DNA is TGTGCCAGTAGTATACGGACGATTGCCTACGAGCAGTACTTC.